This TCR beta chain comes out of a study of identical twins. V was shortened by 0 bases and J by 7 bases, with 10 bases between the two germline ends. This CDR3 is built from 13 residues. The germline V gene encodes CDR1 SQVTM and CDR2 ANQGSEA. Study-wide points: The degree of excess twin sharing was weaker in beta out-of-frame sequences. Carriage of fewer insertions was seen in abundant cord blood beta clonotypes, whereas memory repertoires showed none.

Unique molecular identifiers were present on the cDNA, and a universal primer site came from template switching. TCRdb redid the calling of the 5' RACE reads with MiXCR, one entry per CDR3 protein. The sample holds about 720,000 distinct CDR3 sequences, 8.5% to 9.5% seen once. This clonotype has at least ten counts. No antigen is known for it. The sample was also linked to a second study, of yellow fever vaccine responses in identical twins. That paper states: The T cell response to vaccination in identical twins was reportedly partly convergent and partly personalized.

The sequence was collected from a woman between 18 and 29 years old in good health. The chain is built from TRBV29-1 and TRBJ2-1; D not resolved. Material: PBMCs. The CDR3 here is CSVEDLAGNEQFF. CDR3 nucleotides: TGCAGCGTTGAAGATCTCGCTGGGAATGAGCAGTTCTTC.